A single sample gave rise to the 32 T cell receptor beta chains below, sequenced in a study of glioma-infiltrating T cells. Amplification of TCR alpha and beta CDR3 regions from RNA used iRepertoire nested multiplex PCR. MiXCR was run by TCRdb on the multiplex PCR reads, yielding one entry per CDR3 protein. The repertoire holds about 93,000 distinct CDR3 sequences, with approximately 39% as singletons. The specimen was glioma tissue, nonneoplastic brain tissue, or PBMCs (not recorded which). The receptors stem from a human donor with low-grade glioma or glioblastoma, undergoing nonglioma brain surgery, or in good health (not recorded which).

This clonotype was seen at least ten times. V usage is TRBV28 and J usage is TRBJ2-2, with TRBD2 matching over 7 bases. Trimming took 6 bases from V and 1 from J; bases not matched to a gene: 5. The CDR3 sequence is 15 residues long. CDR1 MDHEN and CDR2 SYDVKM come from the germline V gene. The CDR3 bases are TGTGCCAGCAGAAGAGCGGGGAGGAACACCGGGGAGCTGTTTTTT. This encodes CASRRAGRNTGELFF.

Concerning this clonotype: A junction boundary mismatches the germline segment, possibly from a read error. V and J are TRBV7-2 and TRBJ2-1, with TRBD2 matching 7 bases. Germline values: CDR1 SGHTA, CDR2 FQGNSA. The CDR3 covers 16 residues. The CDR3 nucleotides read TGTGGCAGCAGCTTAGCCCGAAGCGGGATTAGGGATGAGCAGTTCTTC. Protein: CGSSLARSGIRDEQFF.

The table lists this clonotype with many counts. The chain is built from TRBV7-9 and TRBJ1-1; no firm D call. Germline CDR1 and CDR2: SEHNR and FQNEAQ (reference sequence). The CDR3 has 11 residues. Trimming cost V 5 bases and J 3 bases, with 4 bases left between them. The CDR3 coding sequence is TGTGCCAGCAGCCCCTACACTGAAGCTTTCTTT. This codes for CASSPYTEAFF.

This clonotype was observed once. The chain carries TRBV7-6 and TRBJ2-7, with D possibly matching TRBD1 (6 bases). The germline gives CDR1 SGHVS, CDR2 FNYEAQ. The germline V and J ends were trimmed by 1 base and 5 bases, with 6 bases remaining between them. The CDR3 is 12 amino acids. The CDR3 here is CASSLGDNEQYF. CDR3 bases: TGTGCCAGCAGCTTAGGGGACAACGAGCAGTACTTC. Drawing the rest from reference TRBV7-6 and TRBJ2-7, the complete variable domain is GAGVSQSPRYKVTKRGQDVALRCDPISGHVSLYWYRQALGQGPEFLTYFNYEAQQDKSGLPNDRFSAERPEGSISTLTIQRTEQRDSAMYRCASSLGDNEQYFGPGTRLTVT.

This chain links TRBV20-1 with TRBJ2-4; TRBD2 is a possible D gene (6 bases). CDR1 and CDR2 (germline): DFQATT, SNEGSKA (reference sequence). This CDR3 is 12 amino acids long. The V gene lost 6 bases and the J gene lost 7 bases, with 13 bases spanning the gap. The CDR3 nucleotides read TGCAGTGCGCTGGAGGGCATGAACATTCAGTACTTC. The encoded protein is CSALEGMNIQYF.

This sequence joins TRBV6-4 and TRBJ2-7; TRBD1 is a possible D gene (6 bases). V shed 7 bases and J shed 13 bases, with 23 bases lying between them. The CDR3 contains 13 residues. Germline-derived CDR1 and CDR2 are MRHNA and SNTAGT. The CDR3 here is CASTGQSNSPLYF. The CDR3 DNA is TGTGCCAGCACGGGACAAAGTAATTCACCCCTCTACTTC.

This clonotype was seen repeatedly, ten times or more. The chain combines TRBV18 with TRBJ2-1, with D perhaps TRBD2 (5 bases). The CDR3 is 14 residues long. V was clipped by 1 base and J by 6 bases, with 10 bases between them. Germline assignment: CDR1 KGHSH and CDR2 LQKENI. DNA of the CDR3: TGTGCCAGCTCACCACGTATGGGGAGCAATGAGCAGTTCTTC. It encodes CASSPRMGSNEQFF. Full variable domain (outside the CDR3, taken from reference TRBV18 and TRBJ2-1): NAGVMQNPRHLVRRRGQEARLRCSPMKGHSHVYWYRQLPEEGLKFMVYLQKENIIDESGMPKERFSAEFPKEGPSILRIQQVVRGDSAAYFCASSPRMGSNEQFFGPGTRLTVL.

Notes on this clonotype: The junction departs from germline at one end; a sequencing error may be responsible. The V and J genes are TRBV24-1 and TRBJ2-2; perhaps TRBD1 as D (5 bases). The CDR3 totals 15 residues. In germline, CDR1 is KGHDR, CDR2 SFDVKD. Here the CDR3 reads CATREWGANAGELFF. CDR3 coding DNA: TGTGCCACCAGGGAATGGGGCGCGAACGCCGGGGAGCTGTTTTTT.

This clonotype was detected ten times or more. The CDR3 DNA is TGTGCCAGCAAACAGACAGGGAGGCCCTCTTCTGGAAACACCATATATTTT. This codes for CASKQTGRPSSGNTIYF. V gene TRBV28 combines with J gene TRBJ1-3; 7 nucleotides agree with TRBD1. In germline, CDR1 is MDHEN, CDR2 SYDVKM. The ends lost 7 bases at V and 1 base at J; junction bases unmatched: 13. The CDR3 covers 17 residues. The full variable domain, in which reference TRBV28 and TRBJ1-3 provide the parts outside the CDR3, is DVKVTQSSRYLVKRTGEKVFLECVQDMDHENMFWYRQDPGLGLRLIYFSYDVKMKEKGDIPEGYSVSREKKERFSLILESASTNQTSMYLCASKQTGRPSSGNTIYFGEGSWLTVV.

There are many counts of this clonotype. V gene TRBV28 combines with J gene TRBJ1-5, with D perhaps TRBD1 (6 bases). Trimming left V 2 bases short and J 7 bases short, with 15 bases between. There are 15 residues in the CDR3. Looked up from germline, CDR1 is MDHEN and CDR2 is SYDVKM. The DNA of the CDR3 is TGTGCCAGCAGTTTAGTCAGGGGAGCTCCCCAGCCCCAGCATTTT. Translating gives CASSLVRGAPQPQHF.

This clonotype was seen ten or more times. The chain uses TRBV5-4 and TRBJ1-2; no reliable D call. The CDR3 totals 13 residues. Germline V gene sequence: CDR1 SGHNT, CDR2 YYREEE (reference sequence). Trimming pared 1 base from V and 4 bases from J, leaving 8 bases between. The CDR3 nucleotides are TGTGCCAGCAGCTTGCCGGCAATCTATGGCTACACCTTC. This translates into CASSLPAIYGYTF.

V is TRBV6-5 and J is TRBJ2-7; 10 positions agree with TRBD2. After removal of 7 bases from V and 2 bases from J, the junction contained 8 bases not matched to a gene. Germline V gene data show CDR1 as MNHEY and CDR2 as SVGAGI. The CDR3 runs 15 residues. DNA for the CDR3: TGTGCCAGCACAGGTAGCGGGAGGAGTACCTACGAGCAGTACTTC. Translated, it gives CASTGSGRSTYEQYF.

Of note for this clonotype: This is likely a read error, given that the CDR3 carries no conserved phenylalanine or tryptophan at its end. It is unclear where the CDR3 begins or ends on the DNA, so no DNA is shown, and the CDR3 is as TCRdb lists it. V usage is TRBV19 and J usage is TRBJ1-1. Germline-derived CDR1 and CDR2 are LNHDA and SQIVND (reference sequence). The CDR3 spans 12 amino acids, including both terminal residues. CDR3 region: CASSIGNTEASS.

About this clonotype: A much more abundant neighbour one base away suggests this may be a read error. The chain joins TRBV29-1 to TRBJ1-2, with 9 bases fitting TRBD1. This CDR3 contains 12 residues. With V trimmed by 6 bases and J by 8 bases, 7 bases remained unmatched. CDR1 is SQVTM and CDR2 is ANQGSEA in the germline V gene. The chain's CDR3 is CSVPDRGDGYTF. The CDR3 DNA follows: TGCAGCGTCCCGGACAGGGGTGACGGCTACACCTTC.

A remark on this clonotype: A read error is likely, as this CDR3 ends without the conserved phenylalanine or tryptophan. No DNA is shown, since the ends of the CDR3 on it are uncertain; the CDR3 is the one TCRdb lists. The chain carries TRBV7-7 and TRBJ2-7; TRBD2, as called in the table, went unchecked against the DNA. Germline lookup yields CDR1 SSHAT and CDR2 FNYEAQ (reference sequence). The CDR3 extends over 13 residues, inclusive of both ends. The CDR3 reads CASSLGAGYEQYS.

This clonotype was recorded at least ten times. The V call is TRBV7-8, the J call TRBJ2-1; either TRBD1 or TRBD2 may supply D (6 bases each). This CDR3 comprises 12 residues. Germline lookup yields CDR1 SGHVS and CDR2 FQNEAQ. V lost 5 bases to trimming and J lost 10 bases, with 12 bases between them. CDR3 in amino acids: CASSTGGPEQFF. CDR3 bases: TGTGCCAGCAGCACCGGGGGCCCGGAGCAGTTCTTC.

Regarding this clonotype: This may be a read error: a much more frequent sequence differs by one nucleotide. The CDR3 does not close with the conserved phenylalanine or tryptophan, likely indicating a read error. The rearrangement links TRBV5-4 to TRBJ2-1; D is unclear. The J call may be mistaken, given a closer DNA end match to TRBJ2-5. This CDR3 is 15 amino acids long. CDR1 is SGHNT and CDR2 is YYREEE in the germline V gene (reference sequence). CDR3 sequence reads: CASSRRSGPQETQYS. DNA for the CDR3: TGTGCCAGCAGCCGGCGGTCCGGGCCACAAGAGACCCAGTACTCC.

Details on this clonotype: A much larger clone lies a single base off, so this may be a read error. The CDR3 loop reads CARSFAHQETQYF. In DNA, the CDR3 is TGTGCCAGAAGTTTTGCCCACCAAGAGACCCAGTACTTC. The chain is built from TRBV12-3 or TRBV12-4 and TRBJ2-5; D is uncertain. There are 13 residues in the CDR3.

Points on this clonotype: At one boundary the junction diverges from the germline segment, which might be a read error. The CDR3 reads CASSLSGGRQDIQYF. In DNA form, the CDR3 reads TGTGCCAGCAGCTTATCGGGTGGGAGACAAGACATTCAGTACTTC. The chain links TRBV28 to TRBJ2-4; TRBD2 is a possible D gene (5 bases). Per the germline V gene, CDR1 is MDHEN and CDR2 is SYDVKM. This CDR3 comprises 15 residues.

At least ten counts were recorded for this clonotype. This chain links TRBV4-2 with TRBJ2-2; 11 bases line up with TRBD2. V was pared by 1 base and J by 10 bases, with 11 bases of the junction left unmatched. Germline V gene data show CDR1 as LGHNA and CDR2 as YNFKEQ. The length of the CDR3 is 17 residues. This CDR3 reads CASSQGSGGARNEELFF. In DNA, the CDR3 is TGTGCCAGCAGCCAAGGTAGCGGGGGGGCCCGAAATGAGGAGCTGTTTTTT.

This clonotype was recorded many times. V is TRBV5-1 and J is TRBJ2-3; the D is unclear. This CDR3 is 12 amino acids long. V was pared by 2 bases and J by 7 bases, with 8 bases between. Germline assignment: CDR1 SGHRS and CDR2 YFSETQ. In nucleotides, the CDR3 is TGCGCCAGCAGCTTTGGCTTTTATACGCAGTATTTT. Residues: CASSFGFYTQYF.

As for this clonotype: This clone may be a read error of a much larger clone one base away. The genes are TRBV10-3 and TRBJ2-2; the match to TRBD2 covers 9 bases. Germline V gene lookup returns CDR1 ENHRY and CDR2 SYGVKD. The CDR3 totals 17 residues. The CDR3 bases are TGTGCCATCAGTGAGTTCGGACTAGCGATAAACACCGGGGGGCTGTTTTTT. Its protein is CAISEFGLAINTGGLFF.

Turning to this clonotype: Because the CDR3 is missing its conserved closing phenylalanine or tryptophan, this is likely a read error. This sequence joins TRBV6-2 or TRBV6-3 and TRBJ1-2, with D hard to call. Germline CDR1 MNHEY, CDR2 SVGEGT. This CDR3 comprises 12 residues. CDR3 amino acids: CARRSTDYGYTL. CDR3 in DNA: TGTGCCCGCAGATCGACCGACTATGGCTACACCCTC.

Points on this clonotype: A read error may explain this, as a much larger clone is one base away. This CDR3 fails to terminate in the conserved phenylalanine or tryptophan, so it likely reflects a read error. The chain combines TRBV19 with TRBJ1-5; D call uncertain. The CDR3 loop spans 16 amino acids. CDR1 is LNHDA, CDR2 SQIVND, per germline (reference sequence). Trimming removed 3 bases at V and 1 base at J, with 13 bases between. The chain's CDR3 is CASSMRSAGSNQPQHS. The DNA for the CDR3 is TGTGCCAGTAGTATGAGATCGGCGGGGAGCAATCAGCCCCAGCATTCT.

The V and J genes are TRBV19 and TRBJ1-5; D remains unclear. Trimming left V 9 bases short and J 1 base short, with 10 bases between. There are 13 residues in the CDR3. The germline CDR1 and CDR2 sequences are LNHDA and SQIVND (reference sequence). The CDR3 region has the DNA TGTGCCAGCAAGGACGGGAGCAATCAGCCCCAGCATTTT. Amino acids: CASKDGSNQPQHF.

This clonotype was observed at least ten times. The chain is built from TRBV3-1 and TRBJ2-3, with 11 bases aligning to TRBD2. The ends lost 4 bases at V and 2 bases at J; junction bases unmatched: 8. Germline V CDR1 and CDR2: LGHDT, YNNKEL (reference sequence). This CDR3 has 17 amino acids. In DNA form, the CDR3 reads TGTGCCAGCAGCCTGAGGGGACTAGCGGACAACACAGATACGCAGTATTTT. This sequence encodes CASSLRGLADNTDTQYF.

This clonotype has a count of ten or more. The chain is built from TRBV24-1 and TRBJ1-5; 8 bases map to TRBD1. The germline V gene has CDR1 KGHDR and CDR2 SFDVKD. V lost 4 bases, J lost 0 bases, and 10 bases stayed unmatched. The CDR3 spans 18 residues. The CDR3 sequence: CATSDSGTGRTSNQPQHF. CDR3 in DNA: TGTGCCACCAGTGACTCCGGGACAGGAAGAACTAGCAATCAGCCCCAGCATTTT.

This clonotype was detected ten times or more. CDR3 loop: CASSQEGTGEQYF. CDR3 nucleotides: TGTGCCAGCAGCCAAGAAGGGACTGGCGAGCAGTACTTC. V gene TRBV4-2 combines with J gene TRBJ2-7; D perhaps matches TRBD2 (6 bases). Germline loops: CDR1 LGHNA, CDR2 YNFKEQ. Trimming shortened V by 0 bases and J by 6 bases, and 9 bases separated the two germline ends. The length of the CDR3 is 13 residues.

This clonotype came up many times. The chain has TRBV6-1 and TRBJ2-7; D remains ambiguous. V dropped 0 bases and J dropped 3 bases, with 9 bases sitting between them. CDR3 length: 14 residues. Per germline, CDR1 MNHNS and CDR2 SASEGT. CDR3 bases: TGTGCCAGCAGTGAAGCGCTCCAGATCTACGAGCAGTACTTC. This sequence encodes CASSEALQIYEQYF.

Regarding this clonotype: At one end, the junction sequence differs from germline, possibly due to a read error. This rearrangement joins TRBV14 to TRBJ1-1, with a possible D match to TRBD1 (5 bases). From germline, CDR1 is SGHDN and CDR2 FVKESK. The CDR3 covers 15 residues. The CDR3 nucleotides are TGTGCCAGCAGCCAACTGGCAGGGCAGGCCACTGGAGCTTTCTTT. It yields the protein CASSQLAGQATGAFF.

This chain connects TRBV29-1 to TRBJ2-6, with 7 bases matching TRBD1. Germline V gene lookup returns CDR1 SQVTM and CDR2 ANQGSEA. The CDR3 sequence is 14 residues long. CDR3 in DNA: TGCATCGTCGGGACAGCCTCTGGGGCCAACGTCCTGACTTTC. Translating gives CIVGTASGANVLTF. Drawing the rest from reference TRBV29-1 and TRBJ2-6, the complete variable domain is SAVISQKPSRDICQRGTSLTIQCQVDSQVTMMFWYRQQPGQSLTLIATANQGSEATYESGFVIDKFPISRPNLTFSTLTVSNMSPEDSSIYLCIVGTASGANVLTFGAGSRLTVL.

With respect to this clonotype: The final CDR3 position lacks the conserved phenylalanine or tryptophan, pointing to a likely read error. The rearrangement uses TRBV6-1 and TRBJ1-3, with no clear D. CDR3 length: 14 amino acids. Germline assignment: CDR1 MNHNS and CDR2 SASEGT. Written as DNA, the CDR3 is TGCGCCAGCGGTCGACGGAACTCTGGAAACACCATATATCTT. This translates into CASGRRNSGNTIYL.